This entry lists 7 T cell receptor beta chains sequenced from one sample in a study of naive and memory T cell subsets. An equimolar mix of two oligonucleotides served as the beta constant-region primer for TRBC1 and TRBC2. Four rounds of PCR amplified the ligated cDNA using nested alpha and beta constant-region primers plus SP2. Using its own MiXCR run on the UMI-ligation and nested PCR reads, TCRdb lists one record per CDR3 protein. The sample has 140,000 to 150,000 distinct CDR3 sequences, over 20% seen once; the top ten hold 0.09% to 0.13%. These TCRs are of unknown antigen specificity. Study observations and caveats: Especially in CD8 cells, naive repertoires contained a few larger clonotypes, possibly CD45RA-re-expressing memory cells.

The sample taken for sequencing was naive CD4+ T cells from blood. These TCRs come from a human donor in good health.

The chain combines TRBV5-1 with TRBJ2-5; 7 nucleotides agree with TRBD2. With 1 base clipped from V and 4 bases from J, the junction kept 7 bases outside the gene matches. Germline V lookup: CDR1 SGHRS, CDR2 YFSETQ. The CDR3 runs 15 residues. In DNA, the CDR3 is TGCGCCAGCAGCTTGTATGGCGGGAGAGGAGAGACCCAGTACTTC. Protein sequence: CASSLYGGRGETQYF.

This clonotype was seen a few times. The chain employs TRBV18 and TRBJ2-1; maybe TRBD2 (6 bases). CDR3 length: 16 residues. From germline, CDR1 is KGHSH and CDR2 LQKENI. Trimming took 0 bases from V and 3 from J, leaving 12 bases between them. The CDR3 spells CASSPPGSGVYNEQFF. CDR3 DNA sequence: TGTGCCAGCTCACCACCGGGTAGCGGAGTCTACAATGAGCAGTTCTTC.

The V call is TRBV20-1, the J call TRBJ1-5, with 12 nucleotides matching TRBD1. This CDR3 region has 15 residues. Per germline, CDR1 DFQATT and CDR2 SNEGSKA (reference sequence). Germline trimming cut 3 bases from V and 5 bases from J; bases unmatched to any gene: 5. For the CDR3, the DNA is TGCAGTGCTAGGCTCGGGACAGGGGGCTATCAGCCCCAGCATTTT. Residues: CSARLGTGGYQPQHF.

This clonotype was observed a handful of times. The chain joins TRBV6-5 to TRBJ1-6; possible D gene TRBD1, 6 bases. Trimming cost V 7 bases and J 7 bases, with 17 bases left between them. Looked up from germline, CDR1 is MNHEY and CDR2 is SVGAGI. The CDR3 runs 15 residues. Here the CDR3 reads CASNTGLPRNSPLHF. The CDR3 nucleotides are TGTGCCAGCAATACAGGGTTGCCCAGGAATTCACCCCTCCACTTT.

The V gene is TRBV12-3 or TRBV12-4, the J gene TRBJ1-2, with unresolved D. Trimming took off 3 bases at V and 10 bases at J, with 12 bases between the two ends. This CDR3 contains 12 residues. Written as DNA, the CDR3 is TGTGCCAGCAGTTTTGGATCCGAGGACTACACCTTC. It codes for CASSFGSEDYTF.

In its sample, this clonotype was seen a few times. The chain carries TRBV20-1 and TRBJ2-7; 9 bases fit TRBD1. This CDR3 region has 14 residues. V trimming: 6 bases; J trimming: 1 base; junction bases outside the gene matches: 7. Germline V CDR1 and CDR2: DFQATT, SNEGSKA (reference sequence). The CDR3 DNA is TGCAGTGCCCTAGGGACAGGGATATCCTACGAGCAGTACTTC. Translation: CSALGTGISYEQYF.

The chain links TRBV5-4 to TRBJ1-2; D gene unclear. The CDR3 length is 15 residues. With 1 base removed from V and 5 bases from J, the gap between germline ends came to 15 bases. Per germline, CDR1 SGHNT and CDR2 YYREEE (reference sequence). The CDR3 region is CASSLSDYIPYGYTF. In nucleotides, the CDR3 is TGTGCCAGCAGCTTGTCTGACTATATCCCTTATGGCTACACCTTC.